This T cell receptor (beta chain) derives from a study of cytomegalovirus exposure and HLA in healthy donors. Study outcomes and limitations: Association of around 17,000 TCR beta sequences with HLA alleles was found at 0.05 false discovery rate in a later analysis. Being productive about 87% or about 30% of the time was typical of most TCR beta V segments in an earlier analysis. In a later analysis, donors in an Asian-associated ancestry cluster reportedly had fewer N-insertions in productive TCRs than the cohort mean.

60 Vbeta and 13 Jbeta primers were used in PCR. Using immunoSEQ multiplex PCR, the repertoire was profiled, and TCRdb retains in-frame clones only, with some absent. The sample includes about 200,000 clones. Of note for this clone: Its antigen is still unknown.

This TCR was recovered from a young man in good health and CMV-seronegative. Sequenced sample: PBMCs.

Here the CDR3 reads CARSILAGSYEQYF. The CDR3 DNA reads as TGTGCCAGAAGCATCCTAGCGGGGTCCTACGAGCAGTACTTC. The chain combines TRBV5-3 with TRBJ2-7, with 9 bases matching TRBD2. TRBV5-3 is an open reading frame, and its role is uncertain. The trim removed 4 bases at V and 1 base at J, leaving 3 bases unmatched. CDR3 length equals 14 residues.